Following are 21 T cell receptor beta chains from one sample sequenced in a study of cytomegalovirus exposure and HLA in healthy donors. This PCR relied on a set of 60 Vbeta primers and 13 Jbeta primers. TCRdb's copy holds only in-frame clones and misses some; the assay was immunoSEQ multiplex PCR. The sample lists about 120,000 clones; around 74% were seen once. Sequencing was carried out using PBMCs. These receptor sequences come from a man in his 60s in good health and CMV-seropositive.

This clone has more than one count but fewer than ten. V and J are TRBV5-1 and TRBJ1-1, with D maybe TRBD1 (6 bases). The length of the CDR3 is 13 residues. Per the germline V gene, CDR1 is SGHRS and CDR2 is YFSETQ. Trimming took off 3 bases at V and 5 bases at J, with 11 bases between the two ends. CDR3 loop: CASSSGGRTEAFF. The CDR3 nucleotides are TGCGCCAGCAGCTCGGGGGGCCGGACTGAAGCTTTCTTT.

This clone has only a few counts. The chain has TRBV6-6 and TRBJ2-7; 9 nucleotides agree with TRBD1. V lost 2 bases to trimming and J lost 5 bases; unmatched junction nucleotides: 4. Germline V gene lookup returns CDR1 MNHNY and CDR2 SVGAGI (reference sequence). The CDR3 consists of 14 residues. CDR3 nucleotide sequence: TGTGCCAGCAGTTACCCGGGACAGGGAGACGAGCAGTACTTC. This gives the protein CASSYPGQGDEQYF.

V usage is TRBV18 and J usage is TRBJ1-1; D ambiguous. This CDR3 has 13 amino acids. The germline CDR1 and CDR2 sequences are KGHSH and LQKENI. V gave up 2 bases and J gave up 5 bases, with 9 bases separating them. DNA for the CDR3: TGTGCCAGCTCACCAGGGTTGAGGACTGAAGCTTTCTTT. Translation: CASSPGLRTEAFF.

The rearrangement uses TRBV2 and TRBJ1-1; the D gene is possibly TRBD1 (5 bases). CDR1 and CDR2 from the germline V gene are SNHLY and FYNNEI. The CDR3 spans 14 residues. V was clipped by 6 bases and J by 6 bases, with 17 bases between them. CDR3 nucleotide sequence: TGTGCCAGCAGCCCTGGAGCAACAGGCCCTGAAGCTTTCTTT. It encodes CASSPGATGPEAFF.

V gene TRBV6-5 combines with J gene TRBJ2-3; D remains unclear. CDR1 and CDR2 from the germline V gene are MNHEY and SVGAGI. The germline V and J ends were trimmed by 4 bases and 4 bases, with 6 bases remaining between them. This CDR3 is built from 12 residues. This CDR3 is CASSSVADTQYF. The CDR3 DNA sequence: TGTGCCAGCAGTTCCGTAGCAGATACGCAGTATTTT.

CDR3 sequence (DNA): TGTGCCATCAGTGAGGCGCAGGGACAGGGAAAAGCTTTCTTT. Translated: CAISEAQGQGKAFF. This rearrangement joins TRBV10-3 to TRBJ1-1; TRBD1 matches 9 bases. There are 14 residues in the CDR3. The germline gives CDR1 ENHRY, CDR2 SYGVKD. The V segment lost 2 bases and the J segment 9 bases; nucleotides outside the gene matches: 7.

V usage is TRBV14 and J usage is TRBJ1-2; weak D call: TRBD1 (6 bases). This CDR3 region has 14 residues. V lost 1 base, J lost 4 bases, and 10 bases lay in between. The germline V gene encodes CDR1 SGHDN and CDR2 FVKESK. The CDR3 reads CASSQADRFYGYTF. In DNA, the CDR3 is TGTGCCAGCAGCCAAGCTGACAGGTTCTATGGCTACACCTTC.

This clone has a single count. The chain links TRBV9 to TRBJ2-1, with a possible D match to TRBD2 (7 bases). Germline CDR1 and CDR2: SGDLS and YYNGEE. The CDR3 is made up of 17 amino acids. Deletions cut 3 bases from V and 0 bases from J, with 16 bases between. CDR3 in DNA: TGTGCCAGCAGCGCCGAGGGGGGGTATGGCTCCTACAATGAGCAGTTCTTC. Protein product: CASSAEGGYGSYNEQFF.

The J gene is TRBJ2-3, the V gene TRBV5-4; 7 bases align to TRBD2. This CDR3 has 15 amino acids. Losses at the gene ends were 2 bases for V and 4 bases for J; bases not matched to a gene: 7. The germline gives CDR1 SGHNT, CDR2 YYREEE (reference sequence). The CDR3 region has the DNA TGTGCCAGCAGCTTAGCGGGACCTAGCTCAGATACGCAGTATTTT. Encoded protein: CASSLAGPSSDTQYF.

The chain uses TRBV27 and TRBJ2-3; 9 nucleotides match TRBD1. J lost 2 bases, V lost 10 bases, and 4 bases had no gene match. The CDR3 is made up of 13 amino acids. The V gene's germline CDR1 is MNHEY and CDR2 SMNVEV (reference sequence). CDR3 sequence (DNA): TGTGCCATCCGGGACAGGGTCACAGATACGCAGTATTTT. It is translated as CAIRDRVTDTQYF.

CDR3 nucleotide sequence: TGTGCCAGCAGCTTTGGACAGGGGTCAGGGGAGCTGTTTTTT. Translation gives CASSFGQGSGELFF. The chain recombines TRBV11-3 with TRBJ2-2, with 9 nucleotides matching TRBD1. J gave up 8 bases and V 3 bases, and 4 bases lay outside the gene matches. Per germline, CDR1 SGHNT and CDR2 YENEEA. The CDR3 runs to 14 residues.

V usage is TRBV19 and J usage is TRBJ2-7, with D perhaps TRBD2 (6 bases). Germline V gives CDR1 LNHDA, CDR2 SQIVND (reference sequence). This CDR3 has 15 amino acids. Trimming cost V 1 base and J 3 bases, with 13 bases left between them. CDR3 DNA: TGTGCCAGTAGTATAGGCGCGGGAATGAGCTACGAGCAGTACTTC. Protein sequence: CASSIGAGMSYEQYF.

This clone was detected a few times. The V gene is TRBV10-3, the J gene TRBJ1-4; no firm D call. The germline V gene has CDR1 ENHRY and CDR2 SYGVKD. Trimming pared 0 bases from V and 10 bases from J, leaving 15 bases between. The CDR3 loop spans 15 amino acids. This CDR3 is CAISESVRESGKLFF. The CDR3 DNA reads TGTGCCATCAGTGAGTCTGTTCGGGAGAGCGGAAAACTGTTTTTT.

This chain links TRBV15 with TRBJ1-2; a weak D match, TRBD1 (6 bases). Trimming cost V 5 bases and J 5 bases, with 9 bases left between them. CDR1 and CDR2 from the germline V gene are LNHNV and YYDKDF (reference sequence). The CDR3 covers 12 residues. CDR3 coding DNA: TGTGCCACCAGCCCCAGGGGTTATGGCTACACCTTC. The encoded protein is CATSPRGYGYTF.

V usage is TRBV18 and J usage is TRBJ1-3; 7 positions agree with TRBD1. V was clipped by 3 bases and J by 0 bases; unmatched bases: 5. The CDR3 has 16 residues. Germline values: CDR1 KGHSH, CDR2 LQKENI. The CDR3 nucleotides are TGTGCCAGCTCACCCGGGACAGCCAGCTCTGGAAACACCATATATTTT. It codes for CASSPGTASSGNTIYF.

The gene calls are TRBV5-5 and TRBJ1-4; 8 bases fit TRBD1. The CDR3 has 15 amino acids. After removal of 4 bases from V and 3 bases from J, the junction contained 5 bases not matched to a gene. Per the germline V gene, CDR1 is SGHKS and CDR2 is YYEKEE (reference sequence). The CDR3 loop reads CASSNDRGANEKLFF. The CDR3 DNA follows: TGTGCCAGCAGCAATGACAGGGGTGCTAATGAAAAACTGTTTTTT.

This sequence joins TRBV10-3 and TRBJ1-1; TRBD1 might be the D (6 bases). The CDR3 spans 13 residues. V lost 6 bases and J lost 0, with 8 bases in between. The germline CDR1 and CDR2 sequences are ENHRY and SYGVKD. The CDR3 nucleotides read TGTGCCATCAGGGACAGCCTGAACACTGAAGCTTTCTTT. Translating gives CAIRDSLNTEAFF.

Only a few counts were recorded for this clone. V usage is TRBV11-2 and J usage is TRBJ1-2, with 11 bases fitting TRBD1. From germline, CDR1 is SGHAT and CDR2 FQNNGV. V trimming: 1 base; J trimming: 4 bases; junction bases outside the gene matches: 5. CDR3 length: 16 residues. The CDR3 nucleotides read TGTGCCAGCAGCTTAGTGGGGACAGGGGGGATCTATGGCTACACCTTC. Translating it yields CASSLVGTGGIYGYTF.

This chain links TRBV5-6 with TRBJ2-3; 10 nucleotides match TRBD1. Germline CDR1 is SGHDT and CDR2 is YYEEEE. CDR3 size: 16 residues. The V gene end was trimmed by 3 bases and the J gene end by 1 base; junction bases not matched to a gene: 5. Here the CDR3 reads CASSSRDRGGTDTQYF. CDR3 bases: TGTGCCAGCAGCTCCCGGGACAGGGGCGGCACAGATACGCAGTATTTT.

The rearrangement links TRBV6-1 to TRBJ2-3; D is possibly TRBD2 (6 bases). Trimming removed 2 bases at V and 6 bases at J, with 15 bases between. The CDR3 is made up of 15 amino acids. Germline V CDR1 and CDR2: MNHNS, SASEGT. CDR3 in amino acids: CASSEWDSYADTQYF. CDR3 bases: TGTGCCAGCAGTGAATGGGACTCATACGCGGATACGCAGTATTTT.

Written as DNA, the CDR3 is TGTGCCAGCGGGGAAACAGGACCCTACGAGCAGTACTTC. This encodes CASGETGPYEQYF. The V and J genes are TRBV6-1 and TRBJ2-5, with a weak D call TRBD1 (5 bases). The end of the DNA aligns better with TRBJ2-7, so the J call may be wrong. CDR1 MNHNS and CDR2 SASEGT come from the germline V gene. The CDR3 runs to 13 residues.